This record looks at one TCR beta chain sequence and its context. The V gene's germline CDR1 is SGHTA and CDR2 FQGTGA. With 4 bases clipped from V and 8 bases from J, the junction kept 16 bases outside the gene matches. This CDR3 has 17 residues. This sample is drawn from a study of blood T cell repertoires in COVID-19. The assay was immunoSEQ multiplex PCR, and TCRdb's table has in-frame clones only and misses some. The sample lists approximately 300,000 clones; under 90% were seen once. The study counted Cohort 3 donors as recovered given two negative PCRs, clearance, or symptom resolution. This receptor was identified in a woman under 30 who had recovered from COVID-19. The rearrangement uses TRBV7-3 and TRBJ1-2; 10 positions match TRBD1. Sequencing used PBMCs or T cells enriched from blood (not recorded which). The DNA for the CDR3 is TGTGCCAGCAGCTCCTCCGGGACAGGGGCTCCGAATCAAGGCTACACCTTC. Protein sequence: CASSSSGTGAPNQGYTF.